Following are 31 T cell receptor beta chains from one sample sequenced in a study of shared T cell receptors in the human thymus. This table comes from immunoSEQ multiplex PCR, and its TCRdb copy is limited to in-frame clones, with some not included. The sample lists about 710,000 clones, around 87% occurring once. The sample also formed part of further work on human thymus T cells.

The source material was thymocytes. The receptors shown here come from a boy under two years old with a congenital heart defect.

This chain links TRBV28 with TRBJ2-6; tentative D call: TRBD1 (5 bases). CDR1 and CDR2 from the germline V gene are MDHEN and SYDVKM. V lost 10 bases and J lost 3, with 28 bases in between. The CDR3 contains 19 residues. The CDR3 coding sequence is TGTGCCACCCGGTCCCCACGGCGTGGATTGGGGCATGGGGCCAACGTCCTGACTTTC. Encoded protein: CATRSPRRGLGHGANVLTF.

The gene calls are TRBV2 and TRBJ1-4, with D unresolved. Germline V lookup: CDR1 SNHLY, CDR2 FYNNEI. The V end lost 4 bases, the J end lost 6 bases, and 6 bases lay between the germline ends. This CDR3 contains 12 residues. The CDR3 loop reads CASSGADEKLFF. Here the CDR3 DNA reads TGTGCCAGCAGTGGGGCAGATGAAAAACTGTTTTTT.

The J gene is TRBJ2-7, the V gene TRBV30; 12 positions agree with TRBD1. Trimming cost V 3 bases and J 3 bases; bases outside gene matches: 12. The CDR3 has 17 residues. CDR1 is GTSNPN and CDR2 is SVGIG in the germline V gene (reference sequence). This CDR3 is CAWRAHSGTGGSYEQYF. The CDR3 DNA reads TGTGCCTGGAGAGCCCATTCCGGGACAGGGGGCAGCTACGAGCAGTACTTC.

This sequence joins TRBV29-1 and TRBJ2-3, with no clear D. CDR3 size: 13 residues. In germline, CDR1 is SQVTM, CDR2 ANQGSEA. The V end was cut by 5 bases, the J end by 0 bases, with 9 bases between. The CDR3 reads CSVQAGSTDTQYF. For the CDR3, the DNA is TGCAGCGTTCAGGCAGGTAGCACAGATACGCAGTATTTT.

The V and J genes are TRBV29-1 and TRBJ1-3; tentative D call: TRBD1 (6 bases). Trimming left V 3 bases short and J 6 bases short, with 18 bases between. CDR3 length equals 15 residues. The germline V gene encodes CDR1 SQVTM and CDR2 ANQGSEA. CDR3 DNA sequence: TGCAGCGTTGACACAATAACACAGGGCGTAAACACCATATATTTT. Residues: CSVDTITQGVNTIYF.

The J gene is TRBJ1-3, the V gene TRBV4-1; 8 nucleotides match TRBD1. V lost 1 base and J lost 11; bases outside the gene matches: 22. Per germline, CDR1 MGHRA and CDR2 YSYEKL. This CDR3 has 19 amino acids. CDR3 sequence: CASSQVEGGQAKLFGAIYF. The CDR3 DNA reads TGCGCCAGCAGCCAAGTGGAGGGGGGACAGGCGAAGCTCTTCGGGGCCATATATTTT.

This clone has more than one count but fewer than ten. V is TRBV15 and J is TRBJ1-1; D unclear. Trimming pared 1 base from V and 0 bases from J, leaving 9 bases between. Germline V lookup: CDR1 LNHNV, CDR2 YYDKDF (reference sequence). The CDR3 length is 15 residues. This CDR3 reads CATSRVHSLNTEAFF. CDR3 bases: TGTGCCACCAGCAGAGTTCACAGTCTGAACACTGAAGCTTTCTTT.

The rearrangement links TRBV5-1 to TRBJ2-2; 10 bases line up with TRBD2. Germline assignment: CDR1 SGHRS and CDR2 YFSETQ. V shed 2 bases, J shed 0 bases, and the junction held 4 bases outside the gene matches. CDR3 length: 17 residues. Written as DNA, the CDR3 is TGCGCCAGCAGCTTTACTAGCGGGGTTCCGAACACCGGGGAGCTGTTTTTT. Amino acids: CASSFTSGVPNTGELFF.

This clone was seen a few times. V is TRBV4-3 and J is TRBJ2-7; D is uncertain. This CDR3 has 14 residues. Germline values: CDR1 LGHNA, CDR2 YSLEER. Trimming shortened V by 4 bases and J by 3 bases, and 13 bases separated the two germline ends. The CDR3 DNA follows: TGCGCCAGCAGCCCTGACTTTGACCTCTACGAGCAGTACTTC. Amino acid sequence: CASSPDFDLYEQYF.

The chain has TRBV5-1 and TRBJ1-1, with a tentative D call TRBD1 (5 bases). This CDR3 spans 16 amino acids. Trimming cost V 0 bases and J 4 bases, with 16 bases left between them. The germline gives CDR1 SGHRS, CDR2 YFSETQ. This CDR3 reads CASSLVDSRQPTEAFF. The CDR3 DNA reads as TGCGCCAGCAGCTTGGTAGATTCGCGACAGCCCACTGAAGCTTTCTTT.

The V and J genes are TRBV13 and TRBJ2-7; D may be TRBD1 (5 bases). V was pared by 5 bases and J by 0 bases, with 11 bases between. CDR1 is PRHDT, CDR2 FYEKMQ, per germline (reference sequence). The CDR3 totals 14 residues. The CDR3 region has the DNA TGTGCCAGCAGCCGGCAGGGTTACTCCTACGAGCAGTACTTC. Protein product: CASSRQGYSYEQYF.

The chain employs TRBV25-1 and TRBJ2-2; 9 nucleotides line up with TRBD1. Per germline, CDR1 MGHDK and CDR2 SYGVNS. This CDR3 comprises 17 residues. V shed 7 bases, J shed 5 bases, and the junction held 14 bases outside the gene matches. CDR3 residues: CASTHNPGQGWTGELFF. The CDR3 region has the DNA TGTGCCAGCACACATAACCCGGGACAGGGCTGGACCGGGGAGCTGTTTTTT.

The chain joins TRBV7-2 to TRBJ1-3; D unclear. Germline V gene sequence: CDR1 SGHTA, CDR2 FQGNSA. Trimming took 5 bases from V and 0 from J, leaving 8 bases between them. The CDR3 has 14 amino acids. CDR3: CASSLEYSGNTIYF. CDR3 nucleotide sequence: TGTGCCAGCAGCCTAGAATACTCTGGAAACACCATATATTTT.

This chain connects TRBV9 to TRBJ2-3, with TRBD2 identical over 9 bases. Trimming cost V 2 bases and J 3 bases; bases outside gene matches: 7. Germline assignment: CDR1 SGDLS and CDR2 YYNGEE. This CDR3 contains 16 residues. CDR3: CASSVLAGAVTDTQYF. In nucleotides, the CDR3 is TGTGCCAGCAGCGTTTTAGCGGGAGCGGTGACAGATACGCAGTATTTT.

The CDR3 DNA sequence: TGCGCCAGCAGGACGACTAGCGGCATCTACAATGAGCAGTTCTTC. As protein: CASRTTSGIYNEQFF. The gene calls are TRBV10-2 and TRBJ2-1; 9 bases are shared with TRBD2. This CDR3 comprises 15 residues. Germline loops: CDR1 WSHSY, CDR2 SAAADI. V gave up 6 bases and J gave up 3 bases; unmatched junction bases: 6.

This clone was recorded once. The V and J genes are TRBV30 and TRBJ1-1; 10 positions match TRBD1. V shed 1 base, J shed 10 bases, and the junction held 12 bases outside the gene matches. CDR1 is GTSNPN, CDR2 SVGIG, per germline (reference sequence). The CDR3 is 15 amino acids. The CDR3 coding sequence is TGTGCCTGGAGTGCCGCCGGGACAGGGGAGAGTAGAGCTTTCTTT. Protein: CAWSAAGTGESRAFF.

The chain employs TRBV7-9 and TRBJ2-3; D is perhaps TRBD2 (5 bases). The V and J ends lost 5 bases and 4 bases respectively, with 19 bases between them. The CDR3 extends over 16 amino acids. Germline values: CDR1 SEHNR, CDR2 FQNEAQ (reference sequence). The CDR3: CASSGRTPSSSDTQYF. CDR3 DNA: TGTGCCAGCAGCGGCCGGACTCCCTCGTCGTCAGATACGCAGTATTTT. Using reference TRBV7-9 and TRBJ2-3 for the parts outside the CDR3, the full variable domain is DTGVSQNPRHKITKRGQNVTFRCDPISEHNRLYWYRQTLGQGPEFLTYFQNEAQLEKSRLLSDRFSAERPKGSFSTLEIQRTEQGDSAMYLCASSGRTPSSSDTQYFGPGTRLTVL.

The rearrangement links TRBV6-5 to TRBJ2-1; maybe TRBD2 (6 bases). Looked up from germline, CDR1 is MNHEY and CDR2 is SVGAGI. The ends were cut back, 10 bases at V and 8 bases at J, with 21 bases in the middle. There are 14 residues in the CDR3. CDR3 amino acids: CATKTRIPRDEQFF. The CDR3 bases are TGTGCCACCAAGACTAGGATTCCTCGTGATGAGCAGTTCTTC.

CDR3 in DNA: TGTGCCAGCAGCCAACCTAGAAAAGCAAGGTCCTACGAGCAGTACTTC. It codes for CASSQPRKARSYEQYF. The rearrangement joins TRBV28 to TRBJ2-7; D call uncertain. The V gene lost 6 bases and the J gene lost 1 base, with 19 bases spanning the gap. In germline, CDR1 is MDHEN, CDR2 SYDVKM. The CDR3 loop spans 16 amino acids.

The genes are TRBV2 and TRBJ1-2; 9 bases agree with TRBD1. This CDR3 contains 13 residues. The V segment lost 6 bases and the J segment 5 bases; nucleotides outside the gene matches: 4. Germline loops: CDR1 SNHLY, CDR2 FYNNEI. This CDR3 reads CASSHGQGYGYTF. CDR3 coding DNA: TGTGCCAGCAGCCACGGACAGGGGTATGGCTACACCTTC.

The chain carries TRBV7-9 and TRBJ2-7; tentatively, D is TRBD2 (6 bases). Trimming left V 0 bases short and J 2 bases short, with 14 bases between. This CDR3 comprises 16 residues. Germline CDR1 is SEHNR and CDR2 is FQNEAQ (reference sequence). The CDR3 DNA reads TGTGCCAGCAGCTTAGCGAAGGTTAGCGGCCCCTACGAGCAGTACTTC. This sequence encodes CASSLAKVSGPYEQYF.

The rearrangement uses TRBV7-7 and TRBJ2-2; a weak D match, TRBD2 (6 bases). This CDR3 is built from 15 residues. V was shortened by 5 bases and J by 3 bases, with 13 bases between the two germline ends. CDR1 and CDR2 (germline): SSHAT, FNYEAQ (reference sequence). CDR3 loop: CASSPDWGDTGELFF. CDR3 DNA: TGTGCCAGCAGCCCGGACTGGGGGGACACCGGGGAGCTGTTTTTT. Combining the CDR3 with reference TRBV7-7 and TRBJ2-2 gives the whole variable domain GAGVSQSPRYKVTKRGQDVTLRCDPISSHATLYWYQQALGQGPEFLTYFNYEAQPDKSGLPSDRFSAERPEGSISTLTIQRTEQRDSAMYRCASSPDWGDTGELFFGEGSRLTVL.

In nucleotides, the CDR3 is TGTGCCAGCAGTTTAGGCGCAGGCGCTAGCAATCAGCCCCAGCATTTT. The encoded protein is CASSLGAGASNQPQHF. The chain is built from TRBV27 and TRBJ1-5; D is uncertain. V was trimmed by 2 bases and J by 0 bases, leaving 11 bases between them. CDR3 length equals 16 residues. The germline gives CDR1 MNHEY, CDR2 SMNVEV (reference sequence).

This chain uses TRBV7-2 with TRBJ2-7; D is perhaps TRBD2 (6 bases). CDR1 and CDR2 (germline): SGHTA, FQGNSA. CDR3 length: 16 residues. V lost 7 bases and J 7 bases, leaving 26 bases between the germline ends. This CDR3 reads CASTLLRSGPLGEQYF. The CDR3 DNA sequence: TGTGCCAGCACACTACTCAGGAGCGGGCCCCTGGGGGAGCAGTACTTC.

Here the CDR3 DNA reads TGTGCCAGCAGCTTTACCCGAGAGGAAGGCTACAATGAGCAGTTCTTC. Amino acids: CASSFTREEGYNEQFF. The V gene is TRBV5-4, the J gene TRBJ2-1; D not certain. The V end lost 2 bases, the J end lost 3 bases, and 15 bases lay between the germline ends. The germline CDR1 and CDR2 sequences are SGHNT and YYREEE (reference sequence). The CDR3 is 16 residues long.

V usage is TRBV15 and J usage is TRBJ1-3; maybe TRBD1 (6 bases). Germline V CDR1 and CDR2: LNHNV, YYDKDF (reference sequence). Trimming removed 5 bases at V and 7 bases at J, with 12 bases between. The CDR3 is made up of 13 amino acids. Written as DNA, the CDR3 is TGTGCCACCAGCGGGTGGGACAACAACACCATATATTTT. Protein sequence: CATSGWDNNTIYF.

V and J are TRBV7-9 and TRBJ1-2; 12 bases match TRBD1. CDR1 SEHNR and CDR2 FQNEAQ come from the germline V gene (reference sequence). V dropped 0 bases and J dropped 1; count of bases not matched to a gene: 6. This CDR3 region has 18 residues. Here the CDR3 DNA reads TGTGCCAGCAGCTTAGCGCCGGGACAGGGGGCGATTAACTATGGCTACACCTTC. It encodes CASSLAPGQGAINYGYTF.

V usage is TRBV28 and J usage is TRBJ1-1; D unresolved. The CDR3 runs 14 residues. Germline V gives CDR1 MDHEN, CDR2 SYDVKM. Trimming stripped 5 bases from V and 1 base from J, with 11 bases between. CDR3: CASSHQRGNTEAFF. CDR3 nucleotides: TGTGCCAGCAGTCACCAAAGAGGGAACACTGAAGCTTTCTTT.

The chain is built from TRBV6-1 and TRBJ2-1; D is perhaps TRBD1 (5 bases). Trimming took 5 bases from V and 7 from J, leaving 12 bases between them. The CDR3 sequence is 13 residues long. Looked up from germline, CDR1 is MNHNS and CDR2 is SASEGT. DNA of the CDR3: TGTGCCAGCAGTTTATCAGGGTATAATGAGCAGTTCTTC. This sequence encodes CASSLSGYNEQFF.

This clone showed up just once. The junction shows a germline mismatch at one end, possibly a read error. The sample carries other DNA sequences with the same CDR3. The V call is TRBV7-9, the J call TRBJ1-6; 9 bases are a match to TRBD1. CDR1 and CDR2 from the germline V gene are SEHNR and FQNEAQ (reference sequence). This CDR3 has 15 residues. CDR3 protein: CASSRRQGDNSPLHF. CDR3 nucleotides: TGTGCCAGCAGCCGGCGACAGGGGGATAATTCCCCCCTCCACTTT.

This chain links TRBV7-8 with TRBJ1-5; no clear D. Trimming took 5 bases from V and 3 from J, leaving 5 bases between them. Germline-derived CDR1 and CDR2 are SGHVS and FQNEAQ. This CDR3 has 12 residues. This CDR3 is CASSPNNQPQHF. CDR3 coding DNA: TGTGCCAGCAGCCCAAACAATCAGCCCCAGCATTTT.